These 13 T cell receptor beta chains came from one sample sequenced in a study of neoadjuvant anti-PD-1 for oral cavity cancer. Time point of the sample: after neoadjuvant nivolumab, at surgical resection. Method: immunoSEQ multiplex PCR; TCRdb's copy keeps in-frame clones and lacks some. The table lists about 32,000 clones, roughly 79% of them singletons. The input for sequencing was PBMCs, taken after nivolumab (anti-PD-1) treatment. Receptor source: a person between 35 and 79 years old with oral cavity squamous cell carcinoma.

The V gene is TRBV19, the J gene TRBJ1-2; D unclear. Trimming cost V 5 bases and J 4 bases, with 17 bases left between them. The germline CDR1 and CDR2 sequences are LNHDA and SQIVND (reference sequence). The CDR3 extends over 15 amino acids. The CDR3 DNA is TGTGCCAGTAGTTACTACAGCGAGCCCGGCTATGGCTACACCTTC. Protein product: CASSYYSEPGYGYTF.

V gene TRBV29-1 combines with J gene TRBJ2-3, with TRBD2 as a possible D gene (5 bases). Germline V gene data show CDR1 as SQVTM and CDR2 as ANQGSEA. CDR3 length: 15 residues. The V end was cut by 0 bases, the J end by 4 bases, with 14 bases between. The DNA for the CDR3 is TGCAGCGTTGAAGAGGTGGGGAGAGGCGCAGATACGCAGTATTTT. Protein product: CSVEEVGRGADTQYF.

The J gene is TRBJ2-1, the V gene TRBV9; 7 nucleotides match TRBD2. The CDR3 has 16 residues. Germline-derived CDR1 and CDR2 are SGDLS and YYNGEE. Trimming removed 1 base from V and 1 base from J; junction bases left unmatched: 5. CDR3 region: CASSVSGADSYNEQFF. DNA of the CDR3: TGTGCCAGCAGCGTAAGCGGGGCTGATTCCTACAATGAGCAGTTCTTC.

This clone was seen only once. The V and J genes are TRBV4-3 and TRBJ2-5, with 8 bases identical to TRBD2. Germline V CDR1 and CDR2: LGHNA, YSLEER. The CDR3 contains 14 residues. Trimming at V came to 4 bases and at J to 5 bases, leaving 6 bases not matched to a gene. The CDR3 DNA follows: TGCGCCAGCAGCCCGGGAGGGGGGTTTGAGACCCAGTACTTC. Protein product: CASSPGGGFETQYF.

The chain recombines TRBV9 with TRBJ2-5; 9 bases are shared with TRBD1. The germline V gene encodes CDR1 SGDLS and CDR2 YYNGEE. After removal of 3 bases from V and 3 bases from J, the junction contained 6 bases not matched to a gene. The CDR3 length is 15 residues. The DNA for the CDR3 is TGTGCCAGCAGCGCCGGGACAGGGATGGAAGAGACCCAGTACTTC. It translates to CASSAGTGMEETQYF.

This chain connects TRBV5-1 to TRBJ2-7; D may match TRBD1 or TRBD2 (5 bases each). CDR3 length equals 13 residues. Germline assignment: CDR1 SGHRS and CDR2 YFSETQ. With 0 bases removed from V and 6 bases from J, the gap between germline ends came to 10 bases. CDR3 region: CASSLDRRLEQYF. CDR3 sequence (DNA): TGCGCCAGCAGCTTGGACAGGAGGCTCGAGCAGTACTTC.

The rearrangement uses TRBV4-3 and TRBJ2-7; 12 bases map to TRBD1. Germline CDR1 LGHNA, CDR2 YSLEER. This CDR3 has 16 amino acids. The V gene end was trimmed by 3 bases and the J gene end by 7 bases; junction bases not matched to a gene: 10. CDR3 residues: CASSQLPGQGAREQYF. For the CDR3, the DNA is TGCGCCAGCAGCCAGCTCCCGGGACAGGGGGCCAGAGAGCAGTACTTC.

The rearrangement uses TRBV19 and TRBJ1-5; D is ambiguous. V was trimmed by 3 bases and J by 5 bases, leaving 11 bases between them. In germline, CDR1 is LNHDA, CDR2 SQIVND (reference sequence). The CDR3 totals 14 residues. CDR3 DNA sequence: TGTGCCAGTAGTATCGCCGTTAGTGATCAGCCCCAGCATTTT. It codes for CASSIAVSDQPQHF.

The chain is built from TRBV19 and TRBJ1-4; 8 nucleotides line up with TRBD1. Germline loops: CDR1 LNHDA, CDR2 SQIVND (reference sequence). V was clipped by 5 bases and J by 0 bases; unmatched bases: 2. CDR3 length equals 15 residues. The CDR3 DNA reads TGTGCCAGTAGTCAACAGGGGGCAACTAATGAAAAACTGTTTTTT. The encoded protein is CASSQQGATNEKLFF.

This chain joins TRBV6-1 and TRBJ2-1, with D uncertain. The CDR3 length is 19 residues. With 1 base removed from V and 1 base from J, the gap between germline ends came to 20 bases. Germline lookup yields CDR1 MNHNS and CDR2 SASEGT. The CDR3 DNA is TGTGCCAGCAGTGAAGGTGGGGTCCCGAGGATACGGTCCTACAATGAGCAGTTCTTC. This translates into CASSEGGVPRIRSYNEQFF.

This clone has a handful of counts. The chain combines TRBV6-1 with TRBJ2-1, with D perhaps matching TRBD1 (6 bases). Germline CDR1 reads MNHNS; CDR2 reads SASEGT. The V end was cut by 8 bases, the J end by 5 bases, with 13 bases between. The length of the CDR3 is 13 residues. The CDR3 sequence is CASATGTNNEQFF. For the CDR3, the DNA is TGTGCCAGCGCAACCGGGACAAACAATGAGCAGTTCTTC.

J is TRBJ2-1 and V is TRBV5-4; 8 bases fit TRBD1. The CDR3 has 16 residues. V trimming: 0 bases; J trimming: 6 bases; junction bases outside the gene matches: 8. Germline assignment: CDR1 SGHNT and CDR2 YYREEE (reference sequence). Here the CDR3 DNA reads TGTGCCAGCAGCTTGGCCCCGGGACAGGCTACCAATGAGCAGTTCTTC. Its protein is CASSLAPGQATNEQFF.

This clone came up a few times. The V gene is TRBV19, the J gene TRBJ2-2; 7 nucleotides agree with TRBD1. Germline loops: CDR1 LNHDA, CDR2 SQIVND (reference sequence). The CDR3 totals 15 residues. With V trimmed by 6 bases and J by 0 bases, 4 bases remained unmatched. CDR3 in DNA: TGTGCCAGTAGAATGACAGGGTCGAACACCGGGGAGCTGTTTTTT. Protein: CASRMTGSNTGELFF.